These T cell receptor beta chains were read from a single sample in a study of cytomegalovirus exposure and HLA in healthy donors. Using immunoSEQ multiplex PCR, the repertoire was profiled, and TCRdb retains in-frame clones only, with some absent. This sample's table has 90,000 to 130,000 clones. Sample: PBMCs. Receptors originate from a man aged 35-49 years in good health and CMV-seropositive. Each CDR3 is given with its conserved first and last residue. D genes are given only for firm matches. Not every row has a clone size; where given, it reads once, few, many or a size class.

.,.,TRBJ2-2,TRBV28,CASSLPGGELFF,TGTGCCAGCAGTTTACCGGGCGGGGAGCTGTTTTTT
.,.,TRBJ1-2,TRBV28,CASSLLGLSISNYGYTF,TGTGCCAGCAGTCTTCTGGGACTTTCCATATCCAACTATGGCTACACCTTC
.,TRBD1,TRBJ1-1,TRBV19,CASRDRGFTEAFF,TGTGCCAGTAGGGACAGGGGCTTCACTGAAGCTTTCTTT
.,.,TRBJ1-1,TRBV9,CASSVITGRETEAFF,TGTGCCAGCAGCGTAATTACAGGGAGGGAAACTGAAGCTTTCTTT
.,TRBD1,TRBJ2-7,TRBV5-6,CASSLTGDRDEQYF,TGTGCCAGCAGCCTGACCGGGGACAGGGACGAGCAGTACTTC
.,.,TRBJ2-7,TRBV27,CASSLVRNYEQYF,TGTGCCAGCAGTTTAGTCAGGAACTACGAGCAGTACTTC
.,.,TRBJ1-5,TRBV19,CASKIGSQPQHF,TGTGCCAGTAAGATCGGTTCTCAGCCCCAGCATTTT
.,.,TRBJ1-3,TRBV7-2,CASSKVSSGNTIYF,TGTGCCAGCAGCAAAGTGAGCTCTGGAAACACCATATATTTT
.,.,TRBJ2-4,TRBV6-5,CASSQDSNIQYF,TGTGCCAGCAGCCAAGACAGTAACATTCAGTACTTC
.,.,TRBJ1-4,TRBV19,CASSSRSEKLFF,TGTGCCAGTAGTTCCCGTTCGGAAAAACTGTTTTTT
.,.,TRBJ2-1,TRBV15,CATSRVVGRLTNGEQFF,TGTGCCACCAGCAGAGTCGTGGGGCGGCTAACAAACGGTGAGCAGTTCTTC
.,.,TRBJ1-2,TRBV14,CASSQQANYGYTF,TGTGCCAGCAGCCAGCAGGCGAACTATGGCTACACCTTC
.,.,TRBJ2-6,TRBV5-8,CASSLPSSGANVLTF,TGTGCCAGCAGCTTGCCGTCCTCTGGGGCCAACGTCCTGACTTTC
.,.,TRBJ2-4,TRBV6-1,CASRLEGNIQYF,TGTGCCAGCAGGTTGGAGGGAAACATTCAGTACTTC
.,TRBD1,TRBJ1-1,TRBV11-2,CASSLRLGTGGYTEAFF,TGTGCCAGCAGCTTACGGCTAGGGACAGGAGGGTACACTGAAGCTTTCTTT
.,.,TRBJ1-2,TRBV7-9,CASSSYRTARPEGYTF,TGTGCCAGCAGCTCCTACCGGACAGCCCGCCCGGAAGGCTACACCTTC
large,TRBD1,TRBJ1-5,TRBV6-1,CASSEDFWTGGFSNQPQHF,TGTGCCAGCAGTGAAGATTTTTGGACAGGGGGTTTTAGCAATCAGCCCCAGCATTTT
.,.,TRBJ2-7,TRBV27,CASSSPGLPYEQYF,TGTGCCAGCAGTTCGCCGGGACTGCCCTACGAGCAGTACTTC
.,TRBD1,TRBJ2-1,TRBV7-9,CASSSLDREWYNEQFF,TGTGCCAGCAGCTCCCTGGACAGGGAGTGGTACAATGAGCAGTTCTTC
.,.,TRBJ1-1,TRBV29-1,CSVGRGNTEAFF,TGCAGCGTTGGGAGGGGAAACACTGAAGCTTTCTTT
.,.,TRBJ2-3,TRBV4-2,CASSQAGGATDTQYF,TGTGCCAGCAGCCAAGCTGGGGGGGCCACAGATACGCAGTATTTT
.,TRBD2,TRBJ2-4,TRBV11-2,CASSSGLAGAKNIQYF,TGTGCCAGCAGCTCCGGACTAGCGGGAGCCAAAAACATTCAGTACTTC
.,.,TRBJ2-7,TRBV10-3,CAISDPSTGSSSYEQYF,TGTGCCATCAGTGACCCCTCTACAGGCTCGAGCTCCTACGAGCAGTACTTC
.,.,TRBJ2-1,TRBV7-6,CASSQTGSRDEQFF,TGTGCCAGCAGCCAGACAGGTTCGAGGGATGAGCAGTTCTTC
.,.,TRBJ1-3,TRBV19,CASSPTTGPEDTIYF,TGTGCCAGTAGTCCCACGACAGGCCCAGAGGACACCATATATTTT
.,TRBD1,TRBJ1-2,TRBV6-6,CASRPPGTAYGYTF,TGTGCCAGCAGGCCCCCCGGGACAGCATATGGCTACACCTTC
.,.,TRBJ2-7,TRBV9,CASSVAGNPYEQYF,TGTGCCAGCAGCGTAGCAGGAAACCCCTACGAGCAGTACTTC
.,TRBD1,TRBJ2-2,TRBV7-3,CASSPGGDRGFPTTTGELFF,TGTGCCAGCAGCCCCGGGGGGGACAGGGGATTCCCAACAACCACCGGGGAGCTGTTTTTT
.,.,TRBJ1-1,TRBV29-1,CSVEIQNTEAFF,TGCAGCGTTGAAATACAGAACACTGAAGCTTTCTTT
.,.,TRBJ2-5,TRBV19,CASSTRAGLETQYF,TGTGCCAGTAGTACTCGTGCAGGGCTAGAGACCCAGTACTTC
.,TRBD2,TRBJ2-2,TRBV5-1,CASSLLPGLVMKSTGELFF,TGCGCCAGCAGTTTACTTCCGGGACTAGTCATGAAAAGCACCGGGGAGCTGTTTTTT
.,TRBD1,TRBJ2-6,TRBV28,CASSFLDRVSSGANVLTF,TGTGCCAGCAGTTTCCTTGACAGGGTCAGCTCTGGGGCCAACGTCCTGACTTTC
.,.,TRBJ2-4,TRBV7-2,CASSPNPFVVAKNIQYF,TGTGCCAGCAGCCCCAACCCCTTCGTAGTGGCCAAAAACATTCAGTACTTC
.,.,TRBJ1-1,TRBV29-1,CSASTGTLEAFF,TGCAGCGCCTCGACAGGAACCCTTGAAGCTTTCTTT
.,TRBD1,TRBJ2-3,TRBV5-6,CASSLERTGMLTDTQYF,TGTGCCAGCAGCTTGGAAAGGACAGGGATGCTCACAGATACGCAGTATTTT
.,TRBD1,TRBJ2-5,TRBV10-1,CASRDGQTKGAGGQETQYF,TGCGCCAGCAGGGACGGGCAGACAAAGGGGGCAGGGGGACAAGAGACCCAGTACTTC
.,TRBD1,TRBJ1-5,TRBV19,CASSTGTASNQPQHF,TGTGCCAGTAGCACCGGGACAGCCAGCAATCAGCCCCAGCATTTT
.,.,TRBJ1-1,TRBV6-6,CASSYSMVAEAFF,TGTGCCAGCAGTTATTCGATGGTAGCTGAAGCTTTCTTT
.,.,TRBJ1-2,TRBV5-6,CASSPIRGAAFSLYGYTF,TGTGCCAGCAGCCCTATAAGGGGCGCAGCCTTTTCTCTATATGGCTACACCTTC